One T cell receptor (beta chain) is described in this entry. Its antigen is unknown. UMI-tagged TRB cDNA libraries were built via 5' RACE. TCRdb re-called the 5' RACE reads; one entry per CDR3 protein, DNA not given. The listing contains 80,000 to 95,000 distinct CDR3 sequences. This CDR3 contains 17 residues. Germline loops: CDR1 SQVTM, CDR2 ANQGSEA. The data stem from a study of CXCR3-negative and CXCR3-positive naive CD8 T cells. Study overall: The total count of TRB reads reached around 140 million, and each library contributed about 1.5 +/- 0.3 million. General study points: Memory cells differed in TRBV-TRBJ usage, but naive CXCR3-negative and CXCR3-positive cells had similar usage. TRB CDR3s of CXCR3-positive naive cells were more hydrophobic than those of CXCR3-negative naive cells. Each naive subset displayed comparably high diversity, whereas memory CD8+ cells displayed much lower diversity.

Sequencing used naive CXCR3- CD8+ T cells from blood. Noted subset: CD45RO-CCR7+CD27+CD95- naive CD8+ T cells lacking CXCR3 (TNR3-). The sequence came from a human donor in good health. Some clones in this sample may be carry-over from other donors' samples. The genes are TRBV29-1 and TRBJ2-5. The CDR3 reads CSVQSGVAVDKQETQYF. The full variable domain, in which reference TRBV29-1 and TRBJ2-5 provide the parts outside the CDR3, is SAVISQKPSRDICQRGTSLTIQCQVDSQVTMMFWYRQQPGQSLTLIATANQGSEATYESGFVIDKFPISRPNLTFSTLTVSNMSPEDSSIYLCSVQSGVAVDKQETQYFGPGTRLLVL.